Following are 27 T cell receptor beta chains from one sample sequenced in a study of OX40 agonist ivuxolimab in advanced cancers. Method: immunoSEQ multiplex PCR; TCRdb's copy keeps in-frame clones and lacks some. Among 9,800 or so clones listed, 80% to 90% were seen once. The sample was CD4+ or CD8+ T cells sorted from blood, taken in a trial of the OX40 agonist ivuxolimab. The receptor set was obtained from an adult with an advanced solid tumor such as melanoma, head and neck, liver or kidney cancer.

The V gene is TRBV19, the J gene TRBJ2-2; D is possibly TRBD1 (6 bases). V lost 5 bases, J lost 4 bases, and 14 bases lay in between. CDR3 length equals 15 residues. Germline values: CDR1 LNHDA, CDR2 SQIVND (reference sequence). The CDR3 sequence is CASSSMAGATGELFF. In DNA, the CDR3 is TGTGCCAGTAGTTCTATGGCAGGGGCCACCGGGGAGCTGTTTTTT. The full variable domain, its missing parts supplied by reference TRBV19 and TRBJ2-2, is DGGITQSPKYLFRKEGQNVTLSCEQNLNHDAMYWYRQDPGQGLRLIYYSQIVNDFQKGDIAEGYSVSREKKESFPLTVTSAQKNPTAFYLCASSSMAGATGELFFGEGSRLTVL.

The CDR3 loop reads CASSKTQIQETQYF. The CDR3 region has the DNA TGTGCCAGCAGTAAGACACAGATCCAAGAGACCCAGTACTTC. The chain combines TRBV25-1 with TRBJ2-5, with unresolved D. V gave up 5 bases and J gave up 1 base, with 11 bases separating them. The CDR3 is made up of 14 amino acids. CDR1 MGHDK and CDR2 SYGVNS come from the germline V gene.

The chain has TRBV18 and TRBJ2-7; 9 bases match TRBD1. This CDR3 contains 15 residues. Per germline, CDR1 KGHSH and CDR2 LQKENI. Unmatched junction bases numbered 4, after V lost 4 bases and J lost 0 bases. This chain's CDR3 is CASSQGTGSSYEQYF. DNA of the CDR3: TGTGCCAGCTCACAAGGGACAGGGAGCTCCTACGAGCAGTACTTC.

This chain links TRBV7-8 with TRBJ1-5, with TRBD1 matching 8 bases. J gave up 5 bases and V 5 bases, and 8 bases lay outside the gene matches. Germline assignment: CDR1 SGHVS and CDR2 FQNEAQ. This CDR3 is 15 amino acids long. CDR3 in amino acids: CASSPGTGGDQPQHF. For the CDR3, the DNA is TGTGCCAGCAGCCCAGGGACAGGCGGGGATCAGCCCCAGCATTTT. Full variable domain (remainder filled in from reference TRBV7-8 and TRBJ1-5): GAGVSQSPRYKVAKRGQDVALRCDPISGHVSLFWYQQALGQGPEFLTYFQNEAQLDKSGLPSDRFFAERPEGSVSTLKIQRTQQEDSAVYLCASSPGTGGDQPQHFGDGTRLSIL.

For the CDR3, the DNA is TGTGCCAGCGCAACTCGGAACACCGGGGAGCTGTTTTTT. It is translated as CASATRNTGELFF. This chain uses TRBV28 with TRBJ2-2; no clear D. CDR1 is MDHEN and CDR2 is SYDVKM in the germline V gene. Deletions cut 8 bases from V and 1 base from J, with 8 bases between. This CDR3 comprises 13 residues.

This clone was seen a few times. The gene calls are TRBV11-2 and TRBJ1-4; 7 bases are a match to TRBD1. Germline V lookup: CDR1 SGHAT, CDR2 FQNNGV. J lost 0 bases, V lost 1 base, and 5 bases had no gene match. This CDR3 contains 17 residues. CDR3 sequence: CASSLGRTGPTNEKLFF. For the CDR3, the DNA is TGTGCCAGCAGCTTAGGTCGGACAGGACCAACTAATGAAAAACTGTTTTTT.

The sample holds a few counts of this clone. The chain carries TRBV5-1 and TRBJ1-5, with 8 bases matching TRBD1. V lost 2 bases, J lost 11 bases, and 9 bases stayed unmatched. This CDR3 has 14 residues. Germline V lookup: CDR1 SGHRS, CDR2 YFSETQ. The CDR3 DNA is TGCGCCAGCAGCTTCGCAGGGGGCCGGGGGGCCCAGCATTTT. This translates into CASSFAGGRGAQHF.

V and J are TRBV7-2 and TRBJ2-7; no firm D call. The CDR3 has 11 residues. V was pared by 1 base and J by 4 bases, with 2 bases between. Per germline, CDR1 SGHTA and CDR2 FQGNSA. CDR3 amino acids: CASSLEYEQYF. CDR3 DNA: TGTGCCAGCAGCTTAGAATACGAGCAGTACTTC. Full variable domain (missing parts from reference TRBV7-2 and TRBJ2-7): GAGVSQSPSNKVTEKGKDVELRCDPISGHTALYWYRQSLGQGLEFLIYFQGNSAPDKSGLPSDRFSAERTGGSVSTLTIQRTQQEDSAVYLCASSLEYEQYFGPGTRLTVT.

This chain joins TRBV19 and TRBJ2-5, with 8 bases fitting TRBD1. The germline gives CDR1 LNHDA, CDR2 SQIVND (reference sequence). J was trimmed by 2 bases and V by 3 bases; bases with no gene match: 2. The CDR3 runs 14 residues. CDR3 DNA: TGTGCCAGTAGTATTGGGACAGGTCAAGAGACCCAGTACTTC. It specifies CASSIGTGQETQYF.

This chain connects TRBV18 to TRBJ2-1; 9 nucleotides match TRBD1. This CDR3 has 16 residues. The germline V gene encodes CDR1 KGHSH and CDR2 LQKENI. V dropped 3 bases and J dropped 5; count of bases not matched to a gene: 8. The CDR3 coding sequence is TGTGCCAGCTCACCGAGGGACAGGGTCGCCCACAATGAGCAGTTCTTC. This gives the protein CASSPRDRVAHNEQFF. Using reference TRBV18 and TRBJ2-1 for the parts outside the CDR3, the full variable domain is NAGVMQNPRHLVRRRGQEARLRCSPMKGHSHVYWYRQLPEEGLKFMVYLQKENIIDESGMPKERFSAEFPKEGPSILRIQQVVRGDSAAYFCASSPRDRVAHNEQFFGPGTRLTVL.

V and J are TRBV19 and TRBJ2-1; tentatively, D is TRBD1 or TRBD2 (6 bases each). Trimming removed 1 base from V and 4 bases from J, with 11 bases in between. The germline V gene has CDR1 LNHDA and CDR2 SQIVND (reference sequence). The CDR3 runs to 15 residues. CDR3 bases: TGTGCCAGTAGTATAGTTGGGGGGCCATACAATGAGCAGTTCTTC. It translates to CASSIVGGPYNEQFF.

V gene TRBV11-2 combines with J gene TRBJ2-2, with D hard to call. Germline-derived CDR1 and CDR2 are SGHAT and FQNNGV. Between the trimmed V and J ends, which lost 5 bases and 5 bases, there was a span of 12 bases. The CDR3 runs 14 residues. The CDR3 DNA is TGTGCCAGCAGCCCGTGGGGTGGGACCGGGGAGCTGTTTTTT. Its protein is CASSPWGGTGELFF.

This chain links TRBV28 with TRBJ1-4; 10 bases line up with TRBD1. This CDR3 has 15 amino acids. With V trimmed by 6 bases and J by 5 bases, 6 bases remained unmatched. Germline CDR1 is MDHEN and CDR2 is SYDVKM. The CDR3 loop reads CASSRPDRGNEKLFF. The CDR3 DNA reads as TGTGCCAGCAGCCGACCGGACAGGGGGAATGAAAAACTGTTTTTT.

This rearrangement joins TRBV6-5 to TRBJ2-7; 7 bases fit TRBD2. CDR1 is MNHEY, CDR2 SVGAGI, per germline. The CDR3 loop spans 9 amino acids. The CDR3 DNA reads TGTTGGGGGGGGGTTCAGCAGTACTTC. Its protein is CWGGVQQYF.

J is TRBJ2-3 and V is TRBV6-1; 7 nucleotides line up with TRBD2. The germline V gene encodes CDR1 MNHNS and CDR2 SASEGT. The CDR3 spans 14 residues. V lost 6 bases to trimming and J lost 6 bases; unmatched junction nucleotides: 9. The CDR3 DNA follows: TGTGCCAGCAGCGACGCGGTGGGGGGGGATACGCAGTATTTT. Protein: CASSDAVGGDTQYF.

The chain has TRBV5-4 and TRBJ1-6, with 7 bases lining up with TRBD1. The CDR3 covers 13 residues. In germline, CDR1 is SGHNT, CDR2 YYREEE (reference sequence). Trimming removed 4 bases from V and 9 bases from J; junction bases left unmatched: 4. The CDR3 bases are TGTGCCAGCAGCCCCCCAGGGGGTTCACCCCTCCACTTT. Its protein product is CASSPPGGSPLHF. Filled out from reference TRBV5-4 and TRBJ1-6, the complete variable domain reads ETGVTQSPTHLIKTRGQQVTLRCSSQSGHNTVSWYQQALGQGPQFIFQYYREEENGRGNFPPRFSGLQFPNYSSELNVNALELDDSALYLCASSPPGGSPLHFGNGTRLTVT.

The chain uses TRBV30 and TRBJ2-7, with 9 bases lining up with TRBD2. The germline CDR1 and CDR2 sequences are GTSNPN and SVGIG (reference sequence). Trimming at V came to 1 base and at J to 2 bases, leaving 12 bases not matched to a gene. This CDR3 contains 17 residues. CDR3 region: CAWSGSGRNIPPYEQYF. As DNA, the CDR3 is TGTGCCTGGAGTGGGAGCGGGAGGAACATCCCCCCCTACGAGCAGTACTTC.

This clone showed up just a few times. V is TRBV18 and J is TRBJ1-5; D ambiguous. The CDR3 loop spans 13 amino acids. Germline CDR1 is KGHSH and CDR2 is LQKENI. Trimming stripped 2 bases from V and 7 bases from J, with 9 bases between. The CDR3 DNA is TGTGCCAGCTCACCAGGGGTAGGGCAGCCCCAGCATTTT. It specifies CASSPGVGQPQHF. Using reference TRBV18 and TRBJ1-5 for the parts outside the CDR3, the full variable domain is NAGVMQNPRHLVRRRGQEARLRCSPMKGHSHVYWYRQLPEEGLKFMVYLQKENIIDESGMPKERFSAEFPKEGPSILRIQQVVRGDSAAYFCASSPGVGQPQHFGDGTRLSIL.

This sequence joins TRBV15 and TRBJ2-3, with TRBD1 as a possible D gene (6 bases). Germline V gives CDR1 LNHNV, CDR2 YYDKDF (reference sequence). The CDR3 spans 14 residues. V was cut by 2 bases and J by 1 base, with 7 bases left in between. CDR3 nucleotide sequence: TGTGCCACCAGCAGACGGACAGGCACAGATACGCAGTATTTT. This codes for CATSRRTGTDTQYF.

The chain links TRBV10-3 to TRBJ2-6, with D perhaps matching TRBD1 (5 bases). Trimming took 5 bases from V and 0 from J, leaving 8 bases between them. Germline V gene sequence: CDR1 ENHRY, CDR2 SYGVKD. There are 15 residues in the CDR3. CDR3 bases: TGTGCCATCAGTCAAGGGGTCTCTGGGGCCAACGTCCTGACTTTC. As protein: CAISQGVSGANVLTF.

This chain links TRBV5-5 with TRBJ2-6; D is unresolved. The length of the CDR3 is 14 residues. Germline-derived CDR1 and CDR2 are SGHKS and YYEKEE (reference sequence). V lost 6 bases to trimming and J lost 1 base, with 8 bases between them. CDR3 in DNA: TGTGCCAGCACCCACCAGTCTGGGGCCAACGTCCTGACTTTC. Protein product: CASTHQSGANVLTF.

The rearrangement uses TRBV27 and TRBJ1-1; tentatively, D is TRBD1 (6 bases). V was shortened by 8 bases and J by 1 base, with 14 bases between the two germline ends. The germline CDR1 and CDR2 sequences are MNHEY and SMNVEV (reference sequence). The CDR3 loop spans 14 amino acids. The CDR3: CASGETGANTEAFF. For the CDR3, the DNA is TGTGCCAGCGGGGAGACAGGAGCGAACACTGAAGCTTTCTTT.

The chain joins TRBV30 to TRBJ2-3; 7 positions agree with TRBD2. V was pared by 3 bases and J by 9 bases, with 12 bases of the junction left unmatched. Looked up from germline, CDR1 is GTSNPN and CDR2 is SVGIG (reference sequence). The CDR3 is 14 residues long. The CDR3 DNA reads TGTGCCTGGAGGGGTGCGGGAGAAAGTTTGACGCAGTATTTT. Translated: CAWRGAGESLTQYF.

This chain connects TRBV13 to TRBJ1-6; 9 nucleotides match TRBD1. The CDR3 is 15 residues long. J lost 3 bases, V lost 5 bases, and 2 bases had no gene match. The V gene's germline CDR1 is PRHDT and CDR2 FYEKMQ (reference sequence). The CDR3 sequence is CASSGGQGYNSPLHF. CDR3 nucleotides: TGTGCCAGCAGCGGGGGACAGGGCTATAATTCACCCCTCCACTTT. Based on the CDR3 plus reference TRBV13 and TRBJ1-6, the full variable domain is AAGVIQSPRHLIKEKRETATLKCYPIPRHDTVYWYQQGPGQDPQFLISFYEKMQSDKGSIPDRFSAQQFSDYHSELNMSSLELGDSALYFCASSGGQGYNSPLHFGNGTRLTVT.

The chain combines TRBV7-8 with TRBJ2-3; 12 positions agree with TRBD2. Germline V gives CDR1 SGHVS, CDR2 FQNEAQ. Trimming took 5 bases from V and 3 from J; bases not matched to a gene: 9. This CDR3 is 17 amino acids long. In DNA form, the CDR3 reads TGTGCCAGCAGCCAGTATCTAACTAGCGGGAGGACAGATACGCAGTATTTT. Its protein is CASSQYLTSGRTDTQYF. The whole variable domain, filled in from reference TRBV7-8 and TRBJ2-3, reads GAGVSQSPRYKVAKRGQDVALRCDPISGHVSLFWYQQALGQGPEFLTYFQNEAQLDKSGLPSDRFFAERPEGSVSTLKIQRTQQEDSAVYLCASSQYLTSGRTDTQYFGPGTRLTVL.

The genes are TRBV6-5 and TRBJ2-3; D gene ambiguous. V was shortened by 2 bases and J by 7 bases, with 4 bases between the two germline ends. Per germline, CDR1 MNHEY and CDR2 SVGAGI. This CDR3 is built from 11 residues. The CDR3, as DNA: TGTGCCAGCAGTTACGCTTATACGCAGTATTTT. It encodes CASSYAYTQYF.

This clone was seen just once. The chain couples TRBV5-4 to TRBJ1-2; D is unclear. Germline-derived CDR1 and CDR2 are SGHNT and YYREEE (reference sequence). Trimming cost V 9 bases and J 7 bases, with 16 bases left between them. There are 12 residues in the CDR3. In nucleotides, the CDR3 is TGTGCCACCCAAGTTGGGGAAGCTGGCTACACCTTC. Protein: CATQVGEAGYTF.